A selection of T cell receptor beta chains follows, all from one sample in a study of CD8 T cells in Susac syndrome. TCRdb processed the immunoSEQ multiplex PCR reads anew with MiXCR; each CDR3 protein has one entry. The table has some 130,000 distinct CDR3 sequences, 90% to 95% seen once. Material: CD4+ T cells from PBMCs. These receptor sequences come from a human donor with multiple sclerosis. CDR3s include the opening cysteine and the closing phenylalanine or tryptophan. Clone size is not always given. Where it is, it says once, few, many or a class for expanded clones.

clone_size	v_call	j_call	cdr3_aa
NA	TRBV5-6	TRBJ2-1	CASSFLLPSGRNEQFF
NA	TRBV6-6	TRBJ1-6	CASSYKGGGSPLHF
NA	TRBV2	TRBJ2-7	CASSELTPEQYF
NA	TRBV9	TRBJ2-3	CASSVLGGSADTQYF
NA	TRBV25-1	TRBJ2-2	CASSAHLGELFF
NA	TRBV2	TRBJ1-1	CASSVRSPNTEAFF
NA	TRBV5-1	TRBJ1-2	CASSFRGQDGYTF
NA	TRBV5-5	TRBJ2-1	CASRAVNEQFF
NA	TRBV12-3/TRBV12-4	TRBJ2-7	CASSLETGPPTTEQYF
NA	TRBV9	TRBJ1-2	CASTAGNWGGYTF
NA	TRBV6-5	TRBJ2-3	CASIPRGRADTQYF
NA	TRBV7-9	TRBJ1-1	CALRGLIGTEAFF
once	TRBV24-1	TRBJ2-1	CATSDSSSGVYNEQFF
NA	TRBV5-6	TRBJ2-3	CASSPLRGASTDTQYF
once	TRBV4-3	TRBJ1-1	CASSQDNTGYTEAFF
NA	TRBV14	TRBJ2-5	CASSPRPSYQETQYF
NA	TRBV3-1	TRBJ1-2	CASRQSGSSNYGYTF
NA	TRBV4-3	TRBJ1-6	CASIRALHF
NA	TRBV30	TRBJ2-7	CASTGTGNYEQYF
NA	TRBV6-5	TRBJ2-2	CASSYIASGTGTGELFF
NA	TRBV7-2	TRBJ1-1	CASSLVGLNTEAFF
NA	TRBV18	TRBJ1-5	CASSPRDQPQHF
NA	TRBV7-3	TRBJ2-5	CASSLGIGETQYF
NA	TRBV6-4	TRBJ1-1	CASSDSMGREAFF
once	TRBV10-3	TRBJ1-1	CAISEGNVNTEAFF
few	TRBV4-3	TRBJ1-1	CASSLLGSNTEAFF
NA	TRBV7-6	TRBJ2-7	CASSPDRGPMEQYF
NA	TRBV6-5	TRBJ1-1	CASRRGGQQNTEAFF
NA	TRBV30	TRBJ1-1	CAWSVQGAPTEAFF
once	TRBV6-1	TRBJ2-1	CASSARNTGSYNEQFF
NA	TRBV6-6	TRBJ2-7	CASEGAGRPYEQYF
NA	TRBV6-2/TRBV6-3	TRBJ2-5	CASSWGQTYQETQYF
once	TRBV27	TRBJ2-7	CASSSPTSGRALTYEQYF
NA	TRBV30	TRBJ1-5	CAWSGQVNQPQHF
NA	TRBV20-1	TRBJ1-5	CSAQEEGRQPQHF
once	TRBV6-2/TRBV6-3	TRBJ1-2	CASSRDDRYGYTF
NA	TRBV7-3	TRBJ2-7	CASSQQGTGIYEQYF
NA	TRBV5-1	TRBJ1-1	CASSPGGLTEAFF
few	TRBV29-1	TRBJ2-6	CSVRTGGSGANVLTF
NA	TRBV20-1	TRBJ2-2	CSARGLGQENTGELFF
NA	TRBV28	TRBJ1-2	CASSSGPIYGYTF
once	TRBV5-1	TRBJ2-5	CASNRESVEETQYF
NA	TRBV20-1	TRBJ2-7	CSARDYGSSYEQYF
NA	TRBV28	TRBJ2-7	CASSFIAEGSYEQYF
NA	TRBV19	TRBJ1-2	CASSYGGSYGYTF
NA	TRBV7-6	TRBJ1-5	CASSLGQGGVNQPQHF
NA	TRBV5-1	TRBJ2-5	CASSLDRDPGETQYF
NA	TRBV19	TRBJ1-1	CASSRDKEAFF
NA	TRBV14	TRBJ1-2	CASSQEYYGYTF
once	TRBV12-3/TRBV12-4	TRBJ2-3	CASSSGSGLYTDTQYF
NA	TRBV6-2/TRBV6-3	TRBJ1-2	CASSLTGGSVDYGYTF
NA	TRBV20-1	TRBJ2-1	CSALRREEQFF
NA	TRBV12-3/TRBV12-4	TRBJ2-7	CASSFEGAWQYF
NA	TRBV10-1	TRBJ2-5	CASSERLAETQYF